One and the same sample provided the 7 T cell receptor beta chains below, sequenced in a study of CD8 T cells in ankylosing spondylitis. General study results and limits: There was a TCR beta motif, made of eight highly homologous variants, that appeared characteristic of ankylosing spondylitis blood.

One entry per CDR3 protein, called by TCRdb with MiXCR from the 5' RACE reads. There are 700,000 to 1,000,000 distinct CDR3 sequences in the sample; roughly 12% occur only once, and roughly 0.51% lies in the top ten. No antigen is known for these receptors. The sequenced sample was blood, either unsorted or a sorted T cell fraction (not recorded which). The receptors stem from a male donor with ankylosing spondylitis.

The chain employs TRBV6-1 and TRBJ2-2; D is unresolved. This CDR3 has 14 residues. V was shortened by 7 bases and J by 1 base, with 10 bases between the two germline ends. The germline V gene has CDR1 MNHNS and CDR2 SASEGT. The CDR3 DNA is TGTGCCAGCACAAGGCAGGAGAACACCGGGGAGCTGTTTTTT. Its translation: CASTRQENTGELFF.

The chain's CDR3 is CSASHYEQYF. CDR3 sequence (DNA): TGCAGTGCCTCCCACTACGAGCAGTACTTC. The J gene is TRBJ2-7, the V gene TRBV20-1, with D unresolved. This CDR3 comprises 10 residues. V dropped 6 bases and J dropped 3 bases, with 6 bases sitting between them. CDR1 and CDR2 (germline): DFQATT, SNEGSKA (reference sequence).

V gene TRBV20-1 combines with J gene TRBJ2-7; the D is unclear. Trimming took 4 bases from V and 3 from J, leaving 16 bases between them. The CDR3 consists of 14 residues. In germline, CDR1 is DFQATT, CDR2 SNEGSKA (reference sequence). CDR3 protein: CSATPHGDNYEQYF. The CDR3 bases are TGCAGTGCTACCCCCCACGGAGATAACTACGAGCAGTACTTC.

The chain's CDR3 is CASNREGWNQPQHF. The CDR3, as DNA: TGTGCCAGCAACCGGGAGGGATGGAATCAGCCCCAGCATTTT. The rearrangement joins TRBV2 to TRBJ1-5; D unclear. Trimming removed 7 bases at V and 4 bases at J, with 14 bases between. CDR3 size: 14 residues. CDR1 is SNHLY, CDR2 FYNNEI, per germline.

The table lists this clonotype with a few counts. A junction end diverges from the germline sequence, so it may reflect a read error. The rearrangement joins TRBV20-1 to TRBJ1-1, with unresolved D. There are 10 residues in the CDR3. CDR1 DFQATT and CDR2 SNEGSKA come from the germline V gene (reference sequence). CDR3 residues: CSATKNEAFF. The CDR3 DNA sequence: TGCAGCGCTACCAAAAATGAAGCTTTCTTT.

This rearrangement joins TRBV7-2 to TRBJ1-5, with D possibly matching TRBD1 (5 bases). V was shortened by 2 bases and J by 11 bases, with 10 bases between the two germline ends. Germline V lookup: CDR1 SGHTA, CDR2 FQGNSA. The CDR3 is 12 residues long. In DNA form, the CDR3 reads TGTGCCAGCAGCTTACCGGGGACCTCCCAGCATTTT. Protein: CASSLPGTSQHF.

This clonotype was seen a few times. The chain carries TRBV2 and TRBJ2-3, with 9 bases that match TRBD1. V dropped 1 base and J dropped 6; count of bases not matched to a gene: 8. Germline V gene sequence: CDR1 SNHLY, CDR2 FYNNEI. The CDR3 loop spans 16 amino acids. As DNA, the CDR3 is TGTGCCAGCAGTGAAGTAACAGGGGGCGTCGGGGATACGCAGTATTTT. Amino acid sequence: CASSEVTGGVGDTQYF.